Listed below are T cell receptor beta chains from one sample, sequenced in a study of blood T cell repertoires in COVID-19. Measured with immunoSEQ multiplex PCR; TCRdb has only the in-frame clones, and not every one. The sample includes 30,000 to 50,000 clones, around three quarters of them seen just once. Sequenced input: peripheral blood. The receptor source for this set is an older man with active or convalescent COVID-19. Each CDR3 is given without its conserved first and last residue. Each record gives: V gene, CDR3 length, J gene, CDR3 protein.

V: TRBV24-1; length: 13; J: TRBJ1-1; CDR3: ATSTNQGAGTEAF
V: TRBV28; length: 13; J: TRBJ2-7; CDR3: ASSPPKGTGYEQY
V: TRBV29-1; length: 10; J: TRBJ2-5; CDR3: SSYEGLETQY
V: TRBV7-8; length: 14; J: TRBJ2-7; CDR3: ASSAGLAGGPLEQY
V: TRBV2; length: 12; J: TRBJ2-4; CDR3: ASSFDRQQNIQY
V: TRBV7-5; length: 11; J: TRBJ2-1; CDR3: ARRDRGADEQF
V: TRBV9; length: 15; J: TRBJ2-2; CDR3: ASSVPALAENTGELF
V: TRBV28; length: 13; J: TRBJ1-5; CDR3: ASSYTGTGRRPQH
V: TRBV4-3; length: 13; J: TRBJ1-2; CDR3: ASSQADRGNYGYT
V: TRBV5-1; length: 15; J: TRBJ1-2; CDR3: ASSLVYRDPANYGYT
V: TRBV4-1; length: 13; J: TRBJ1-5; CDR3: ASSQNPGRGQPQH
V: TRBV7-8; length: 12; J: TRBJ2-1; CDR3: ASSHSAMVNEQF
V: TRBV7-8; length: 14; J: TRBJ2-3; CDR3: ASSLGGGQGTDTQY
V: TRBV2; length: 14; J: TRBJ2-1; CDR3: ASILLSGRFYNEQF
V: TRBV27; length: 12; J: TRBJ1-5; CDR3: ASSLGGSGQPQH
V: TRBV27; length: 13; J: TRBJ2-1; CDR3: ASSFGSGTYNEQF
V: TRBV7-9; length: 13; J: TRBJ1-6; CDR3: ASSSGQGSNSPLH
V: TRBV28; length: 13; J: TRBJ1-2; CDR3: ASSLRPEGNYGYT
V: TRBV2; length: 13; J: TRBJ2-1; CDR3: ASSASQGFYNEQF
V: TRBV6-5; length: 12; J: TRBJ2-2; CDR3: ASSYSSGNGELF
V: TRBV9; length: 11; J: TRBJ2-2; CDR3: ASSVLSGSELF
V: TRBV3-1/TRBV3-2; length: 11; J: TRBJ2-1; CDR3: ASSLGQYNEQF
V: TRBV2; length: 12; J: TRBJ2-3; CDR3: ASKASGSTDTQY
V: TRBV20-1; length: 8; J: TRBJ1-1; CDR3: SAGQGEAF
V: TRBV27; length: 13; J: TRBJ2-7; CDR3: ASSLSVWTGSGQY
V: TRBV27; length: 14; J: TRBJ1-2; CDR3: ASSLGPGRGDGGYT
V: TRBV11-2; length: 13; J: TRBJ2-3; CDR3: ASSLGTGFTDTQY
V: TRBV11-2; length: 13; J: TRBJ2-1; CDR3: ASSSVAGGRYEQF
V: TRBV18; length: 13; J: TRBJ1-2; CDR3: ASSPTDRVDYGYT